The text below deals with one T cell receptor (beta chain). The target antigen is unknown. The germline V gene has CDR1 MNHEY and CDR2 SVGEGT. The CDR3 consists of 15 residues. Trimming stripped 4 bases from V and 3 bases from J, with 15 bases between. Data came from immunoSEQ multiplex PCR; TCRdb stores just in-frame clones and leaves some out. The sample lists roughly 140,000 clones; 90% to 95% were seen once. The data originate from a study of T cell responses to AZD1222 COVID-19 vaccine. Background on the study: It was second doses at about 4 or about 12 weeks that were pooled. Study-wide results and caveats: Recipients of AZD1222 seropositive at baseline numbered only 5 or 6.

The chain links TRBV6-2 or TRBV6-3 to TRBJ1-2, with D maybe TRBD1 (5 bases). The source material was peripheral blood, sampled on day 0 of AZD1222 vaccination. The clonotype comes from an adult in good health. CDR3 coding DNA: TGTGCCAGCAGTTCCTTTGTAGGGGCTGACTATGGCTACACCTTC. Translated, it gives CASSSFVGADYGYTF.